A selection of T cell receptor beta chains follows, all from one sample in a study of naive and memory T cell subsets. TCRdb used MiXCR to reprocess the UMI-ligation and nested PCR reads, holding one entry per CDR3 protein. The profile shows more than 25,000 distinct CDR3 sequences, about 10% of them singletons. The sequenced sample was effector memory CD4+ T cells from blood. Receptors originate from a human donor in good health. Each CDR3 is given with its conserved first and last residue. The D gene is left open where the match is weak. Where a row states a size, it is once, few, many or the class of an expanded clone; other rows omit it.

d_gene: .; v_gene: TRBV4-2; j_gene: TRBJ2-6; abundance: many; CDR3nt: TGTGCCAGCAGCCAAGGTTTTTCCTCTGGGGCCAACGTCCTGACTTTC; CDR3aa: CASSQGFSSGANVLTF
d_gene: .; v_gene: TRBV7-2; j_gene: TRBJ2-1; abundance: .; CDR3nt: TGTGCCAGCAGACCTCTCGAGGGGATAGAAAGGATAGAATACAATGAGCAGTTCTTC; CDR3aa: CASRPLEGIERIEYNEQFF
d_gene: .; v_gene: TRBV6-2/TRBV6-3; j_gene: TRBJ1-1; abundance: few; CDR3nt: TGTGCCAGCAACGGGGCAGGCCTAAACACTGAAGCTTTCTTT; CDR3aa: CASNGAGLNTEAFF
d_gene: .; v_gene: TRBV6-1; j_gene: TRBJ2-2; abundance: medium-sized; CDR3nt: TGTGCCAGCTTTACCGGGGTAGGGGGTCCCGGGGAGCTGTTTTTT; CDR3aa: CASFTGVGGPGELFF
d_gene: .; v_gene: TRBV6-2/TRBV6-3; j_gene: TRBJ2-7; abundance: many; CDR3nt: TGTGCCAGCAGTTACTCGGAGGGACCACCCTACGAGCAGTACTTC; CDR3aa: CASSYSEGPPYEQYF
d_gene: .; v_gene: TRBV28; j_gene: TRBJ2-1; abundance: few; CDR3nt: TGTGCCAGCAGTTCCTTAGCGGTTCGCTCCTACAATGAGCAGTTCTTC; CDR3aa: CASSSLAVRSYNEQFF
d_gene: .; v_gene: TRBV24-1; j_gene: TRBJ2-2; abundance: .; CDR3nt: TGTGCCACCAGTGTCCGGGCCAGGGCGGGATCCGGGGAGCTGTTTTTT; CDR3aa: CATSVRARAGSGELFF
d_gene: TRBD2; v_gene: TRBV7-3; j_gene: TRBJ2-3; abundance: .; CDR3nt: TGTGCCAGCAGCCCCGCGGGGGGGAGCACAGATACGCAGTATTTT; CDR3aa: CASSPAGGSTDTQYF
d_gene: .; v_gene: TRBV7-2; j_gene: TRBJ2-5; abundance: medium-sized; CDR3nt: TGTGCCAGCAGACAAGTAGCCGGGGTAGGCGAGACCCAGTACTTC; CDR3aa: CASRQVAGVGETQYF
d_gene: .; v_gene: TRBV4-3; j_gene: TRBJ2-6; abundance: large; CDR3nt: TGCGCCAGCAGCTCGAATGTAGCCCCCGCTGGGGCCAACGTCCTGACTTTC; CDR3aa: CASSSNVAPAGANVLTF
d_gene: .; v_gene: TRBV4-3; j_gene: TRBJ1-5; abundance: few; CDR3nt: TGCGCCAGCAGCCTCCACCCCCACAGCCAAGGGGGGGGGGGCAGCAATCAGCCCCAGCATTTT; CDR3aa: CASSLHPHSQGGGGSNQPQHF
d_gene: .; v_gene: TRBV28; j_gene: TRBJ1-4; abundance: .; CDR3nt: TGTGCCAGCAGTTCAGGGAATGAAAAACTGTTTTTT; CDR3aa: CASSSGNEKLFF
d_gene: .; v_gene: TRBV7-9; j_gene: TRBJ1-4; abundance: many; CDR3nt: TGTGCCAGCAGCGGACAGGAAAAACTGTTTTTT; CDR3aa: CASSGQEKLFF
d_gene: .; v_gene: TRBV11-2; j_gene: TRBJ1-1; abundance: many; CDR3nt: TGTGCCAGCAGCCCCTATCCGGTCACTGAAGCTTTCTTT; CDR3aa: CASSPYPVTEAFF
d_gene: TRBD1; v_gene: TRBV27; j_gene: TRBJ1-4; abundance: .; CDR3nt: TGTGCCAGCAGTTCATACAGGGGGGCTAATGAAAAACTGTTTTTT; CDR3aa: CASSSYRGANEKLFF
d_gene: .; v_gene: TRBV4-3; j_gene: TRBJ2-5; abundance: many; CDR3nt: TGCGCCAGCAGCCAACTAGTCGGCCAGACCCAGTACTTC; CDR3aa: CASSQLVGQTQYF
d_gene: .; v_gene: TRBV20-1; j_gene: TRBJ2-6; abundance: .; CDR3nt: TGCAGTGCCGCACCGGGACAGGACGCGGGGGCCAACGGCCGGACTTTC; CDR3aa: CSAAPGQDAGANGRTF
d_gene: .; v_gene: TRBV7-2; j_gene: TRBJ2-7; abundance: many; CDR3nt: TGTGCCAGCAGCTCCTATGGAGTCGGGCAGTACTTC; CDR3aa: CASSSYGVGQYF
d_gene: .; v_gene: TRBV29-1; j_gene: TRBJ1-2; abundance: many; CDR3nt: TGCAGCGGGGGATTTCAACCGGGCTATGGCTACACCTTC; CDR3aa: CSGGFQPGYGYTF
d_gene: .; v_gene: TRBV5-1; j_gene: TRBJ1-6; abundance: few; CDR3nt: TGCGCCAGCAGCTTGGAAGTATGTCGCCCGAGACCCTATAATTCACCCCTCCACTTT; CDR3aa: CASSLEVCRPRPYNSPLHF
d_gene: .; v_gene: TRBV12-3/TRBV12-4; j_gene: TRBJ2-1; abundance: many; CDR3nt: TGTGCCAGCAGCCCGGTGGGGCGCAATGAGCAGTTCTTC; CDR3aa: CASSPVGRNEQFF
d_gene: TRBD1; v_gene: TRBV18; j_gene: TRBJ2-5; abundance: many; CDR3nt: TGTGCCAGCTCACCTTACAGGGGCCAGGAGACCCAGTACTTC; CDR3aa: CASSPYRGQETQYF
d_gene: .; v_gene: TRBV6-2/TRBV6-3; j_gene: TRBJ2-3; abundance: many; CDR3nt: TGTGCCAGCAGTTACCCCCCTACCACAGATACGCAGTATTTT; CDR3aa: CASSYPPTTDTQYF
d_gene: .; v_gene: TRBV7-2; j_gene: TRBJ2-5; abundance: few; CDR3nt: TGTGCCAGCAGCCTAGAGTCGTCTGTTTTCGCGGGAATCCAAGAGACCCAGTACTTC; CDR3aa: CASSLESSVFAGIQETQYF
d_gene: .; v_gene: TRBV19; j_gene: TRBJ1-5; abundance: few; CDR3nt: TGTGCCAGTAGTTTTCAGGCACACAATCAGCCCCAGCATTTT; CDR3aa: CASSFQAHNQPQHF
d_gene: TRBD1; v_gene: TRBV20-1; j_gene: TRBJ2-1; abundance: large; CDR3nt: TGCAGTGCTAGAGATCCGGGACAGGGGAGGGTGAATGAGCAGTTCTTC; CDR3aa: CSARDPGQGRVNEQFF
d_gene: .; v_gene: TRBV5-1; j_gene: TRBJ2-1; abundance: .; CDR3nt: TGCGCCAGCAGGCCCGGCGAGCGGCACAATGAGCAGTTCTTC; CDR3aa: CASRPGERHNEQFF
d_gene: .; v_gene: TRBV11-1; j_gene: TRBJ2-1; abundance: few; CDR3nt: TGTGCCAGCAGCTCAGGGGTGTTATACAATGAGCAGTTCTTC; CDR3aa: CASSSGVLYNEQFF
d_gene: .; v_gene: TRBV6-6; j_gene: TRBJ1-3; abundance: many; CDR3nt: TGTGCCAGCAGTTACGAGCTTTCAGGTGGTGGAAACACCATATATTTT; CDR3aa: CASSYELSGGGNTIYF
d_gene: .; v_gene: TRBV7-9; j_gene: TRBJ2-7; abundance: few; CDR3nt: TGTGCCAGCAGCTTAGAAAGGTTCGAGCAGTACTTC; CDR3aa: CASSLERFEQYF
d_gene: TRBD1; v_gene: TRBV20-1; j_gene: TRBJ2-7; abundance: few; CDR3nt: TGCAGTGTGCGAGGACAGGGCTACTACGAGCAGTACTTC; CDR3aa: CSVRGQGYYEQYF
d_gene: .; v_gene: TRBV20-1; j_gene: TRBJ1-1; abundance: few; CDR3nt: TGCAGTGCTAGAGGATTAGGACTTATGAACACTGAAGCTTTCTTT; CDR3aa: CSARGLGLMNTEAFF
d_gene: TRBD2; v_gene: TRBV19; j_gene: TRBJ2-1; abundance: few; CDR3nt: TGTGCCAGTAAGGGGCCGGGGGGAACGCACAATGAGCAGTTCTTC; CDR3aa: CASKGPGGTHNEQFF
d_gene: .; v_gene: TRBV27; j_gene: TRBJ1-6; abundance: .; CDR3nt: TGTGCCAGCAGTTACCGTGACGGGAATTCACCCCTCCACTTT; CDR3aa: CASSYRDGNSPLHF